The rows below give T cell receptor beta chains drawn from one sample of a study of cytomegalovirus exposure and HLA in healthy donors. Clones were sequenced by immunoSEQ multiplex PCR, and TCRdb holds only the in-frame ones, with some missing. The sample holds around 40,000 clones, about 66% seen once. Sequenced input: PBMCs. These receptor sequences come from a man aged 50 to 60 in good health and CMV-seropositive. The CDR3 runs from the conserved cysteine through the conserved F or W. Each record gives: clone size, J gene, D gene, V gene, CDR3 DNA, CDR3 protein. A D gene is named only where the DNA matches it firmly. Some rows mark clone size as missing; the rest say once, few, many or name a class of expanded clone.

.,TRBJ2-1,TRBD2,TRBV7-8,TGTGCCAGCAGTCCGACTAGCGGATCGAGGAATGAGCAGTTCTTC,CASSPTSGSRNEQFF
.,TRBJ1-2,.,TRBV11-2,TGTGCCAGCAGTCGAGAGGGGGGGGGCGATGGCTACACCTTC,CASSREGGGDGYTF
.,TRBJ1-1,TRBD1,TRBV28,TGTGCCAGCAGTTTTCCCAAACAGGGGGCGGGGGGAGCTTTCTTT,CASSFPKQGAGGAFF
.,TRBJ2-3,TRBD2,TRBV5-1,TGCGCCAGCAGCAGGGGGACTAGCGGGGGTGTGACCACAGATACGCAGTATTTT,CASSRGTSGGVTTDTQYF
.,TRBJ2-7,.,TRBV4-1,TGCGCCAGCAGCCAAGGGAACAGAAGGAATCCCTACGAGCAGTACTTC,CASSQGNRRNPYEQYF
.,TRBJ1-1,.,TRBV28,TGTGCCAGCAGCGCCAGGGCGAACACTGAAGCTTTCTTT,CASSARANTEAFF
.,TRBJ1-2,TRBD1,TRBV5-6,TGTGCCAGCAGCCCCGGGACAGGGCTTTTCTATGGCTACACCTTC,CASSPGTGLFYGYTF
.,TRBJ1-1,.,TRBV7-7,TGTGCCAGCAGCCCGGGACACCAGAACACTGAAGCTTTCTTT,CASSPGHQNTEAFF
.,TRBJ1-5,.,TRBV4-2,TGTGCCAGCAGCCAAGTAACAGGGAGAGATAGCAATCAGCCCCAGCATTTT,CASSQVTGRDSNQPQHF
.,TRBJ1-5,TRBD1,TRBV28,TGTGCCCACACCCCGACAGGGCTTAGCAATCAGCCCCAGCATTTT,CAHTPTGLSNQPQHF
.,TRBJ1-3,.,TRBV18,TGTGCCAGCTCACCACAGGGAGCTGGAAACACCATATATTTT,CASSPQGAGNTIYF
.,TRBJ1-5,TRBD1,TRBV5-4,TGTGCCAGCAGCTTGAAACAGGGGGCGCAGGACAATCAGCCCCAGCATTTT,CASSLKQGAQDNQPQHF
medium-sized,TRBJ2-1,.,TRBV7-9,TGTGCCAGCAGCCAAGCCGGAGCCGGGGGCAATGAGCAGTTCTTC,CASSQAGAGGNEQFF
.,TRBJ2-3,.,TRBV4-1,TGCGCCAGCAGCCAAGGGGGAGTCGGACGCACAGATACGCAGTATTTT,CASSQGGVGRTDTQYF
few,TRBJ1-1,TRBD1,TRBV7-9,TGTGCCAGCATATACGGGACAGCGAACACTGAAGCTTTCTTT,CASIYGTANTEAFF